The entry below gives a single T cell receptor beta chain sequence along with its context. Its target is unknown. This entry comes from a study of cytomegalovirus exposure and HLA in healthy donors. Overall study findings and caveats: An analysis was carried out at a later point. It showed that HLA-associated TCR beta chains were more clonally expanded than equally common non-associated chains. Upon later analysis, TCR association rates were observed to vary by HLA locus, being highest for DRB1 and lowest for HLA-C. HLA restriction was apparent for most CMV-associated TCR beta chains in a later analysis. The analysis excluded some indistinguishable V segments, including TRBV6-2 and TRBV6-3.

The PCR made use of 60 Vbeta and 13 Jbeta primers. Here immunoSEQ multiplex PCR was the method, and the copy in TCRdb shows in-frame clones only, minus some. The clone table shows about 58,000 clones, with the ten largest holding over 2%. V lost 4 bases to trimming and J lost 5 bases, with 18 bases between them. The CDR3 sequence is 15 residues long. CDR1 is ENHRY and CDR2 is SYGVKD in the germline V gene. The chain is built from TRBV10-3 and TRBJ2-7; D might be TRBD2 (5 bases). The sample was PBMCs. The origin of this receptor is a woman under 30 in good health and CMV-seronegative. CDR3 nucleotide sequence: TGTGCCATCAGTGCCTGGACGAGGGCGGTACACGAGCAGTACTTC. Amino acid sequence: CAISAWTRAVHEQYF.